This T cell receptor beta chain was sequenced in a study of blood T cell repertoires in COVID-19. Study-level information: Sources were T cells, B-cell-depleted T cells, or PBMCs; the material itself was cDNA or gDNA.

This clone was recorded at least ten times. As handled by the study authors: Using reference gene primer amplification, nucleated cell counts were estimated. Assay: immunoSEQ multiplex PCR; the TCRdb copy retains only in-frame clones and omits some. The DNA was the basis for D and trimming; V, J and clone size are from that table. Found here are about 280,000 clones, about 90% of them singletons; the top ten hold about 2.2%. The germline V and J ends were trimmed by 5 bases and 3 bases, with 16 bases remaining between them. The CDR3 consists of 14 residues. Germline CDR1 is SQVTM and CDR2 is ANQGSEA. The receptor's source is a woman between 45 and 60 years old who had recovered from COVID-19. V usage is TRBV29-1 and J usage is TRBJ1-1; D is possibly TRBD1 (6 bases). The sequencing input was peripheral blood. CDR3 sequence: CSVYGTLKDTEAFF. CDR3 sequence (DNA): TGCAGCGTTTATGGGACACTGAAGGACACTGAAGCTTTCTTT.